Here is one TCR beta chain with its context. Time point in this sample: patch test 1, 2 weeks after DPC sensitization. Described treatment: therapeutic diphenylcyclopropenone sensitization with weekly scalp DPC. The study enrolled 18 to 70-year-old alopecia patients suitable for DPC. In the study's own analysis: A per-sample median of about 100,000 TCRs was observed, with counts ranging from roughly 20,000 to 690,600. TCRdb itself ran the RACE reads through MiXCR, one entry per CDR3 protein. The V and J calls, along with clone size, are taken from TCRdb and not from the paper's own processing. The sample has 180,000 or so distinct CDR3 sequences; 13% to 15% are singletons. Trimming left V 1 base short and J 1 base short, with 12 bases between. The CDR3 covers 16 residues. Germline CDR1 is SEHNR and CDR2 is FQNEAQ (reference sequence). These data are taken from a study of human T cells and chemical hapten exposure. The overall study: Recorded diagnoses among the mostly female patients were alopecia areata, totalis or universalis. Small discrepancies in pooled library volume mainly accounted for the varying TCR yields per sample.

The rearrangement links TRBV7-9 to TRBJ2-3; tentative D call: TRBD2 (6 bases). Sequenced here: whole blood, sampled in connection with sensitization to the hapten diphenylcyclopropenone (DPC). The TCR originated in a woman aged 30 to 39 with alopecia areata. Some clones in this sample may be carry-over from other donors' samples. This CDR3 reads CASSLGLWEGTDTQYF. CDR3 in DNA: TGTGCCAGCAGCTTAGGTCTATGGGAGGGCACAGATACGCAGTATTTT.